Listed here are 15 T cell receptor beta chains from one sample, sequenced in a study of cytomegalovirus exposure and HLA in healthy donors. The data were produced by immunoSEQ multiplex PCR, yet TCRdb's version contains in-frame clones alone and is incomplete. This sample yields around 300,000 clones, of which around 87% are seen a single time; roughly 0.93% belongs to the top ten. The sample consisted of PBMCs. The receptors derive from a woman younger than 35 in good health and CMV-seronegative.

The chain carries TRBV9 and TRBJ1-4; 9 nucleotides line up with TRBD1. Per the germline V gene, CDR1 is SGDLS and CDR2 is YYNGEE. Trimming removed 7 bases from V and 8 bases from J; junction bases left unmatched: 9. The CDR3 length is 14 residues. The CDR3 loop is CASSTTGGLEKLFF. In DNA form, the CDR3 reads TGTGCCAGCTCAACAACAGGGGGCTTAGAAAAACTGTTTTTT.

The V and J genes are TRBV28 and TRBJ2-7; D is perhaps TRBD1 (5 bases). CDR3 length: 14 residues. CDR1 is MDHEN and CDR2 is SYDVKM in the germline V gene. V was trimmed by 5 bases and J by 2 bases, leaving 13 bases between them. DNA of the CDR3: TGTGCCAGCAGTAGGGGCAGGGCCCCCTACGAGCAGTACTTC. Its translation: CASSRGRAPYEQYF.

The chain couples TRBV30 to TRBJ2-7; 7 nucleotides agree with TRBD1. Germline trimming cut 2 bases from V and 7 bases from J; bases unmatched to any gene: 14. The CDR3 contains 15 residues. The germline V gene has CDR1 GTSNPN and CDR2 SVGIG (reference sequence). The CDR3 DNA reads TGTGCCTGGAGTCTGGTGCCAGGGGGAATGGGGGAGCAGTACTTC. Translation: CAWSLVPGGMGEQYF.

V usage is TRBV11-3 and J usage is TRBJ2-7; 9 bases are shared with TRBD1. Germline V gene data show CDR1 as SGHNT and CDR2 as YENEEA. J gave up 6 bases and V 4 bases, and 10 bases lay outside the gene matches. The CDR3 length is 15 residues. The CDR3 is CASSSSGTGLSEQYF. Here the CDR3 DNA reads TGTGCCAGCAGCTCATCGGGGACAGGGTTGTCCGAGCAGTACTTC. The whole variable domain, remainder taken from reference TRBV11-3 and TRBJ2-7, is EAGVVQSPRYKIIEKKQPVAFWCNPISGHNTLYWYLQNLGQGPELLIRYENEEAVDDSQLPKDRFSAERLKGVDSTLKIQPAELGDSAVYLCASSSSGTGLSEQYFGPGTRLTVT.

The chain employs TRBV2 and TRBJ1-4, with 7 bases fitting TRBD1. After removal of 5 bases from V and 8 bases from J, the junction contained 11 bases not matched to a gene. Germline assignment: CDR1 SNHLY and CDR2 FYNNEI. This CDR3 comprises 15 residues. CDR3 bases: TGTGCCAGCAGTTTCCTGACAGGGCCGTTCGAAAAACTGTTTTTT. This translates into CASSFLTGPFEKLFF.

This chain links TRBV4-3 with TRBJ2-1; TRBD2 agrees at 16 bases. CDR3 length equals 20 residues. V lost 2 bases and J lost 2; bases outside the gene matches: 9. The germline V gene encodes CDR1 LGHNA and CDR2 YSLEER. CDR3 nucleotide sequence: TGCGCCAGCAGCCAATTTGGGGGACTAGCGGGAGGGCGCCCCTACAATGAGCAGTTCTTC. It encodes CASSQFGGLAGGRPYNEQFF.

The V call is TRBV2, the J call TRBJ2-7; possible D gene TRBD2, 6 bases. Deletions cut 6 bases from V and 4 bases from J, with 13 bases between. The CDR3 covers 13 residues. Germline CDR1 and CDR2: SNHLY and FYNNEI. CDR3 sequence reads: CASREAGTYEQYF. In DNA form, the CDR3 reads TGTGCCAGCAGGGAGGCGGGGACTTACGAGCAGTACTTC.

This clone was counted a single time. The J gene is TRBJ2-7, the V gene TRBV18; 8 nucleotides agree with TRBD1. V lost 5 bases and J lost 4; bases outside the gene matches: 7. Germline values: CDR1 KGHSH, CDR2 LQKENI. The CDR3 spans 14 residues. CDR3 nucleotides: TGTGCCAGCTCATCCACAGGGGGTTGGTACGAGCAGTACTTC. Its translation is CASSSTGGWYEQYF.

The chain employs TRBV9 and TRBJ2-5, with 14 bases identical to TRBD2. From germline, CDR1 is SGDLS and CDR2 YYNGEE. This CDR3 is built from 16 residues. V shed 4 bases and J 6 bases; nucleotides not matched to a gene: 8. CDR3 DNA sequence: TGTGCCAGCAGCCAGGGACTAGCGGGAGCGGAGAAGACCCAGTACTTC. Translation gives CASSQGLAGAEKTQYF.

V usage is TRBV10-2 and J usage is TRBJ2-3; TRBD2 matches 10 bases. The CDR3 consists of 16 residues. Germline loops: CDR1 WSHSY, CDR2 SAAADI. Germline trimming cut 1 base from V and 5 bases from J; bases unmatched to any gene: 6. CDR3 in amino acids: CASSEYIAGGGDTQYF. The CDR3 DNA reads TGCGCCAGCAGTGAGTACATAGCGGGAGGCGGAGATACGCAGTATTTT.

The chain couples TRBV4-3 to TRBJ2-7; D might be TRBD1 (6 bases). The CDR3 is 18 amino acids. Germline CDR1 LGHNA, CDR2 YSLEER. With 3 bases removed from V and 0 bases from J, the gap between germline ends came to 21 bases. The CDR3 is CASSQHSGTSLSSYEQYF. The CDR3 DNA reads as TGCGCCAGCAGCCAGCACTCAGGGACATCCTTAAGCTCCTACGAGCAGTACTTC.

The V gene is TRBV27, the J gene TRBJ2-3, with TRBD1 identical over 8 bases. J was trimmed by 0 bases and V by 1 base; bases with no gene match: 0. The V gene's germline CDR1 is MNHEY and CDR2 SMNVEV (reference sequence). The CDR3 is 15 amino acids. CDR3 sequence (DNA): TGTGCCAGCAGTTTATGGGACAGGAGCACAGATACGCAGTATTTT. Its protein is CASSLWDRSTDTQYF.

This chain uses TRBV28 with TRBJ1-1, with TRBD1 as a possible D gene (5 bases). The ends were cut back, 6 bases at V and 1 base at J, with 12 bases in the middle. CDR3 length: 14 amino acids. Germline values: CDR1 MDHEN, CDR2 SYDVKM. Written as DNA, the CDR3 is TGTGCCAGCAGCTCAGCTCAGGGGAACACTGAAGCTTTCTTT. Its protein product is CASSSAQGNTEAFF.

The rearrangement joins TRBV28 to TRBJ1-1; TRBD1 matches at 8 bases. The CDR3 has 15 amino acids. The germline V gene encodes CDR1 MDHEN and CDR2 SYDVKM. J gave up 3 bases and V 4 bases, and 7 bases lay outside the gene matches. The CDR3 protein is CASSSQGARDTEAFF. The CDR3 region has the DNA TGTGCCAGCAGTTCTCAGGGGGCGCGGGACACTGAAGCTTTCTTT.

This clone was detected only once. J is TRBJ1-1 and V is TRBV11-3; D unresolved. This CDR3 spans 13 amino acids. V shed 4 bases and J shed 2 bases, with 8 bases lying between them. In germline, CDR1 is SGHNT, CDR2 YENEEA. The CDR3 DNA follows: TGTGCCAGCAGCTCGGGAGACAACACTGAAGCTTTCTTT. This encodes CASSSGDNTEAFF.